This passage covers 16 T cell receptor beta chains from one sample sequenced in a study of human CD8 memory T cell subsets. It was UMI-labeled 5' RACE by which the TCR beta libraries were made. One entry per CDR3 protein, without DNA, is what TCRdb gives after re-calling the 5' RACE reads. Its listing shows 8,000 or so distinct CDR3 sequences. The TPEX subset meant dysfunctional early memory CD8+ cells, CCR7+ PD-1+ TIGIT+. The sample comprised CD8+ T cells from PBMCs. All receptors come from a human donor in good health.

The chain employs TRBV19 and TRBJ2-1; TCRdb proposes TRBD1, but this gene call is untestable without DNA. Germline assignment: CDR1 LNHDA and CDR2 SQIVND (reference sequence). The CDR3 has 17 amino acids. This CDR3 reads CASSSPPFWQTYNEQFF.

The rearrangement links TRBV6-5 to TRBJ1-2; the D call of TRBD1 rests on TCRdb alone, since no DNA is present to check it. This CDR3 contains 14 residues. Germline-derived CDR1 and CDR2 are MNHEY and SVGAGI. The CDR3 loop reads CASSYFSGNYGYTF.

The gene calls are TRBV7-3 and TRBJ2-1; the D call from TCRdb, TRBD2, cannot be confirmed without DNA. The CDR3 is 16 amino acids. Looked up from germline, CDR1 is SGHTA and CDR2 is FQGTGA. The CDR3 here is CASSAMSSGLADEQFF. Full variable domain (outside the CDR3, taken from reference TRBV7-3 and TRBJ2-1): GAGVSQTPSNKVTEKGKYVELRCDPISGHTALYWYRQSLGQGPEFLIYFQGTGAADDSGLPNDRFFAVRPEGSVSTLKIQRTERGDSAVYLCASSAMSSGLADEQFFGPGTRLTVL.

The V gene is TRBV29-1, the J gene TRBJ2-1. The CDR3 loop spans 14 amino acids. Germline V CDR1 and CDR2: SQVTM, ANQGSEA. The CDR3 sequence is CSVEGGSSYNEQFF.

The chain joins TRBV6-5 to TRBJ2-1; TCRdb names TRBD2, which stays unverified in the absence of DNA. This CDR3 contains 12 residues. Germline V CDR1 and CDR2: MNHEY, SVGAGI. CDR3 sequence: CASKGLAGEQFF.

The chain employs TRBV19 and TRBJ2-1; there is no DNA to check the TCRdb D call of TRBD1. Germline V gene lookup returns CDR1 LNHDA and CDR2 SQIVND (reference sequence). The CDR3 runs 16 residues. CDR3 in amino acids: CASSTVGTGIYNEQFF.

The chain combines TRBV7-2 with TRBJ2-7. The CDR3 covers 14 residues. Germline V lookup: CDR1 SGHTA, CDR2 FQGNSA. The CDR3 protein is CASSLVVGRYEQYF.

The chain recombines TRBV5-5 with TRBJ2-7; the TCRdb call, TRBD1, lacks DNA for checking. The CDR3 extends over 15 amino acids. Per the germline V gene, CDR1 is SGHKS and CDR2 is YYEKEE (reference sequence). CDR3 loop: CASSSPGTSTYEQYF.

This chain links TRBV7-2 with TRBJ2-7; TCRdb gives TRBD2 as the D gene, but with no DNA this cannot be confirmed. The CDR3 spans 15 residues. Per germline, CDR1 SGHTA and CDR2 FQGNSA. The CDR3 protein is CASSRGGLANHEQYF.

This chain connects TRBV7-9 to TRBJ2-7; checking the TCRdb D call of TRBD1 is not possible without DNA. Germline CDR1 and CDR2: SEHNR and FQNEAQ (reference sequence). CDR3 size: 15 residues. CDR3 amino acids: CASSLGGQRRYEQYF.

Considering frequency, this clonotype is medium-sized. The chain has TRBV19 and TRBJ1-2. The CDR3 covers 13 residues. CDR1 and CDR2 (germline): LNHDA, SQIVND (reference sequence). Here the CDR3 reads CASSPVTSVGYTF.

The CDR3 loop is CAWRTSGRYSDTQYF. This chain uses TRBV30 with TRBJ2-3; TCRdb lists TRBD2, though no DNA is available to test this call. CDR3 length: 15 residues. CDR1 is GTSNPN, CDR2 SVGIG, per germline (reference sequence).

V and J are TRBV2 and TRBJ2-2; absent DNA, TCRdb's TRBD1 call cannot be checked. This CDR3 spans 16 amino acids. Germline loops: CDR1 SNHLY, CDR2 FYNNEI. The CDR3 loop reads CARWDSLLLNTGELFF.

The chain links TRBV7-8 to TRBJ2-1; TCRdb's D call, TRBD1, is unchecked because there is no DNA. The CDR3 totals 14 residues. Germline CDR1 SGHVS, CDR2 FQNEAQ. CDR3 amino acids: CASSLGSGRNEQFF.

Judged by frequency, this clonotype is large. The rearrangement links TRBV12-3 or TRBV12-4 to TRBJ1-1; TCRdb returns TRBD1, unconfirmable since there is no DNA. This CDR3 comprises 15 residues. The CDR3 is CASSPDRGVNTEAFF.

Frequency places this clonotype as medium-sized. The genes are TRBV24-1 and TRBJ2-2; no DNA is available, so the TRBD1 call from TCRdb remains unchecked. The CDR3 contains 16 residues. Germline lookup yields CDR1 KGHDR and CDR2 SFDVKD. This chain's CDR3 is CATSDFRGSSTGELFF.